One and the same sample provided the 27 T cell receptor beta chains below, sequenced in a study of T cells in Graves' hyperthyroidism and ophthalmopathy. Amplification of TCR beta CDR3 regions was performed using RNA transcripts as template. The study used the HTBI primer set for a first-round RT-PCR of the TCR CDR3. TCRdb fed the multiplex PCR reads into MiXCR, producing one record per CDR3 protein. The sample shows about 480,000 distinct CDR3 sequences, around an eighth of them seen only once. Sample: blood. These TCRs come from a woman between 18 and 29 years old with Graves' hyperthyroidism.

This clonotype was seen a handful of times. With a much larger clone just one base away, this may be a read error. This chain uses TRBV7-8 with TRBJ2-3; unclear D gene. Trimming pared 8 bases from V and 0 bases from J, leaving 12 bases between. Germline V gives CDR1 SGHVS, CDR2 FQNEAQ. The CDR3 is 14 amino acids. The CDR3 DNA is TGTGCCAGCGCAAAAGGATACAGCACAGATACGCAGTATTTT. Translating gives CASAKGYSTDTQYF.

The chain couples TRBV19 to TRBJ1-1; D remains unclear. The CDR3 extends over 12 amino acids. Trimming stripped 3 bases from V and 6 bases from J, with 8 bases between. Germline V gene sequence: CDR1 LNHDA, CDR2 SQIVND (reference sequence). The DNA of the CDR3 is TGTGCCAGTAGTATTCGCCCCTCTGAAGCTTTCTTT. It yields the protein CASSIRPSEAFF.

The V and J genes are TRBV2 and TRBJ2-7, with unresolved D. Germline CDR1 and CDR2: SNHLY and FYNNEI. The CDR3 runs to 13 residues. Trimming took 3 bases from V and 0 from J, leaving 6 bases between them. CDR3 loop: CASSDPPSYEQYV. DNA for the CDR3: TGTGCCAGCAGTGACCCTCCCTCCTACGAGCAGTACGTC.

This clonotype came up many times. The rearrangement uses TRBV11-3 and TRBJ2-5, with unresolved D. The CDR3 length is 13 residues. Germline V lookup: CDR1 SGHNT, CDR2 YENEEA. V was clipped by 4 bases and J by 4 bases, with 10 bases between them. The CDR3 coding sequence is TGTGCCAGCAGCTCGGAGAGTGGAGAGACCCAGTACTTC. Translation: CASSSESGETQYF.

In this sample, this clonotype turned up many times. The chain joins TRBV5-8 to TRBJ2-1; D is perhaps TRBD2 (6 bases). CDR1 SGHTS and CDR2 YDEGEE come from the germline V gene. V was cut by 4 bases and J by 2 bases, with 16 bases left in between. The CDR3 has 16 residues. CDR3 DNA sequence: TGTGCCAGCAGCATCGGGACTGGACACCCCTACAATGAGCAGTTCTTC. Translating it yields CASSIGTGHPYNEQFF.

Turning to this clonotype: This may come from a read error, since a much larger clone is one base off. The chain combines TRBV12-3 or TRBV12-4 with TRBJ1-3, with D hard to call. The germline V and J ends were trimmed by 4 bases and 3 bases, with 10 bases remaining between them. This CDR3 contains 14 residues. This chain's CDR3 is CASSSDLFGNTIYF. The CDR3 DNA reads TGTGCCAGCAGTTCGGACCTCTTTGGAAACACCATATATTTT.

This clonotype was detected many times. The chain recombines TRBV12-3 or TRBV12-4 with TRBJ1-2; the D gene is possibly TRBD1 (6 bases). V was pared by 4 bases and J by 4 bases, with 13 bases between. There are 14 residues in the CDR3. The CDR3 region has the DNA TGTGCCAGCAGTTCACCCGGGACAAGCTATGGCTACACCTTC. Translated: CASSSPGTSYGYTF.

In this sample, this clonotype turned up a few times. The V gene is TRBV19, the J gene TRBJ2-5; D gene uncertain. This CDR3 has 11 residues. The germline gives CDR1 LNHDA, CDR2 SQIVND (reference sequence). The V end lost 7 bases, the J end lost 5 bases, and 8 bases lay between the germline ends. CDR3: CASTHRETQYF. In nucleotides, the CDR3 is TGTGCCAGTACCCACCGGGAGACCCAGTACTTC.

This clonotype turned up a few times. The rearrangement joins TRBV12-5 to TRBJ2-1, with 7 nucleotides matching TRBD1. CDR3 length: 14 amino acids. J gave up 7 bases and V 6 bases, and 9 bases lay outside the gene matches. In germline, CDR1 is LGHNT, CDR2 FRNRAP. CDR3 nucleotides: TGTGCTAGTGGGGACCAGACAGGGTCTAATGAGCAGTTCTTC. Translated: CASGDQTGSNEQFF.

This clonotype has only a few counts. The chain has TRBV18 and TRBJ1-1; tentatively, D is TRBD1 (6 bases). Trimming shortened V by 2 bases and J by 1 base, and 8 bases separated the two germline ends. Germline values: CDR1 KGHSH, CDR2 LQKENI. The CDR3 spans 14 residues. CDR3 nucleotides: TGTGCCAGCTCACCAGAGACAGGGAACACTGAAGCTTTCTTT. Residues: CASSPETGNTEAFF.

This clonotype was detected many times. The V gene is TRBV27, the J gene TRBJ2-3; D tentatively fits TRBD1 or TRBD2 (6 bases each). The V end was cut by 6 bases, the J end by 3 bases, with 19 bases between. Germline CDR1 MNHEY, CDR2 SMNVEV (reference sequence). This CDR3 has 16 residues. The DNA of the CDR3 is TGTGCCAGCAGCCTAACTGTGGGGGGCGGGACAGATACGCAGTATTTT. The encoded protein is CASSLTVGGGTDTQYF.

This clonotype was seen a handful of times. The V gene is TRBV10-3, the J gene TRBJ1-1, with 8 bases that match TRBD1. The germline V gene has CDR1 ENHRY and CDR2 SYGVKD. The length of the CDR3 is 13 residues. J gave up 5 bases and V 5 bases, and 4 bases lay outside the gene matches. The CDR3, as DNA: TGTGCCATCAGTCCAGGGGGCGAGACTGAAGCTTTCTTT. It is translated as CAISPGGETEAFF.

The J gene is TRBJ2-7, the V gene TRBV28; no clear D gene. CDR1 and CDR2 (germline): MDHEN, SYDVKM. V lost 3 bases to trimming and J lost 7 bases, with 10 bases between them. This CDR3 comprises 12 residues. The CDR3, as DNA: TGTGCCAGCAGTTTCGCGGCGGATGAGCAGTACTTC. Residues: CASSFAADEQYF.

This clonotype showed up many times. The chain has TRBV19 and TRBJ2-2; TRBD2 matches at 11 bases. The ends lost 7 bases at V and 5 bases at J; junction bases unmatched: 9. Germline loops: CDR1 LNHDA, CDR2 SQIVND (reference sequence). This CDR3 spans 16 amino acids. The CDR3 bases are TGTGCCAGTACCCCTCTTAGCGGGAGGGGGACCGGGGAGCTGTTTTTT. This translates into CASTPLSGRGTGELFF.

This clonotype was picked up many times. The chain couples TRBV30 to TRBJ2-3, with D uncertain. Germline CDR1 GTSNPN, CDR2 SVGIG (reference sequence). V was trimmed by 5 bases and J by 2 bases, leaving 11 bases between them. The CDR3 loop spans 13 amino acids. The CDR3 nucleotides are TGTGCCTGGTCATTGGTGAACACAGATACGCAGTATTTT. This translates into CAWSLVNTDTQYF.

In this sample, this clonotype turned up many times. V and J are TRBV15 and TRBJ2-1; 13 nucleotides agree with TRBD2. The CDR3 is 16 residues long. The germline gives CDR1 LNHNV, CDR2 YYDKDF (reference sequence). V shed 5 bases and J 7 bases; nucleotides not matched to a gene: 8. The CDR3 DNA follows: TGTGCCACCAGCCGATACACTAGCGGGAGGGGAAATGAGCAGTTCTTC. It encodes CATSRYTSGRGNEQFF. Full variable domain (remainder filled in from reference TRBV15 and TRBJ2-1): DAMVIQNPRYQVTQFGKPVTLSCSQTLNHNVMYWYQQKSSQAPKLLFHYYDKDFNNEADTPDNFQSRRPNTSFCFLDIRSPGLGDTAMYLCATSRYTSGRGNEQFFGPGTRLTVL.

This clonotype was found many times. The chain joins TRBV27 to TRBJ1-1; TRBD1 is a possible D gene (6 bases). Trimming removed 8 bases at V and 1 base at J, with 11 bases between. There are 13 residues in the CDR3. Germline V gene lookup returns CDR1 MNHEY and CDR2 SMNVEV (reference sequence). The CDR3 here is CASSPQGNTEAFF. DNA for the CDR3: TGTGCCAGCTCACCACAGGGGAACACTGAAGCTTTCTTT.

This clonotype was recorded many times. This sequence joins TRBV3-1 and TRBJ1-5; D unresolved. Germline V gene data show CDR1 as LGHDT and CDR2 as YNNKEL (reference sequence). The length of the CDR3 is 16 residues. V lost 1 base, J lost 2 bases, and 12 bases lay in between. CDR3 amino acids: CASSQAYNGGNQPQHF. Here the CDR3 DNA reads TGTGCCAGCAGCCAAGCCTACAACGGCGGCAATCAGCCCCAGCATTTT. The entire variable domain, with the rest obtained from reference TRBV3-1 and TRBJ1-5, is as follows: DTAVSQTPKYLVTQMGNDKSIKCEQNLGHDTMYWYKQDSKKFLKIMFSYNNKELIINETVPNRFSPKSPDKAHLNLHINSLELGDSAVYFCASSQAYNGGNQPQHFGDGTRLSIL.

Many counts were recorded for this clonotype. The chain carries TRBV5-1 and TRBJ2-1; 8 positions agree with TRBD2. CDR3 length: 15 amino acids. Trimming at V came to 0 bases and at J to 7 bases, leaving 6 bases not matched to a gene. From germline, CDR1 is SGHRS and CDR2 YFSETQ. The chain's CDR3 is CASSLAGGGGNEQFF. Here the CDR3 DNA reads TGCGCCAGCAGCTTGGCCGGGGGGGGCGGGAATGAGCAGTTCTTC.

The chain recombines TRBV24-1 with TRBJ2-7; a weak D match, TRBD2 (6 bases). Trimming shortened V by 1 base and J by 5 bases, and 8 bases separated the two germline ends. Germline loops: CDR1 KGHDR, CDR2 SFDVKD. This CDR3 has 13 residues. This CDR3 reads CATSDLWGDEQYF. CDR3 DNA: TGTGCCACCAGTGATTTATGGGGGGACGAGCAGTACTTC.

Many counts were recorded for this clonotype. The DNA for the CDR3 is TGTGCCAGCAGCCAAGAGCGGGAGGGCCTTGAGACCCAGTACTTC. Residues: CASSQEREGLETQYF. V usage is TRBV4-2 and J usage is TRBJ2-5, with 9 bases matching TRBD2. The germline V gene has CDR1 LGHNA and CDR2 YNFKEQ. The V and J ends lost 0 bases and 5 bases, in that order; junction bases with no gene match: 4. This CDR3 has 15 amino acids.

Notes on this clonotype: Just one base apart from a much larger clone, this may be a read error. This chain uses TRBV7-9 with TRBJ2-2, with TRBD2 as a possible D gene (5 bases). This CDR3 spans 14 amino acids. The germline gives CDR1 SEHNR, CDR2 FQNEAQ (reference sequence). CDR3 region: CASSTEGSSGELSF. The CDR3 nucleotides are TGTGCCAGCAGCACAGAGGGCAGTTCCGGGGAGCTGTCTTTT.

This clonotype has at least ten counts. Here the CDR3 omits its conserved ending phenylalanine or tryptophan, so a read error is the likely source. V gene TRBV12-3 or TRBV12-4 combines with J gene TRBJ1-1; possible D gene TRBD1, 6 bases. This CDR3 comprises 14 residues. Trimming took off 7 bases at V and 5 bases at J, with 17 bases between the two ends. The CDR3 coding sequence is TGTGCCAGCACTCCCTCGGGGGGGCGAACTGAAGCTTTCCTT. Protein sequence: CASTPSGGRTEAFL.

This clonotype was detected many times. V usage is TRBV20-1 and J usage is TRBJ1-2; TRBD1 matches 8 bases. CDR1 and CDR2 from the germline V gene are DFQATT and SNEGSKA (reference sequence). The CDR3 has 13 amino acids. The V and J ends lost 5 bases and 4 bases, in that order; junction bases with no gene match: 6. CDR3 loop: CSAWTGSSYGYTF. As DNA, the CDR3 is TGCAGTGCTTGGACAGGGAGTTCCTATGGCTACACCTTC.

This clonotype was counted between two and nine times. CDR3 residues: CSASDDGLGGSRSYNEQFF. Here the CDR3 DNA reads TGCAGTGCTAGTGACGATGGACTAGGGGGCTCCCGCTCCTACAATGAGCAGTTCTTC. The V gene is TRBV20-1, the J gene TRBJ2-1; D assignment may be TRBD1 or TRBD2 (7 bases each). The CDR3 is 19 residues long. The germline V gene has CDR1 DFQATT and CDR2 SNEGSKA (reference sequence). V lost 3 bases, J lost 0 bases, and 24 bases lay in between.

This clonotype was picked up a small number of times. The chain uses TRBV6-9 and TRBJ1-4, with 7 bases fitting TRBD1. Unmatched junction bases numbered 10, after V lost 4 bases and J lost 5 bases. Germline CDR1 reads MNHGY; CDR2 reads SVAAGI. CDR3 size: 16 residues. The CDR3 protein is CASSSPSEGANEKLFF. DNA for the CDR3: TGTGCCAGCAGTTCCCCGAGTGAGGGGGCGAATGAAAAACTGTTTTTT.

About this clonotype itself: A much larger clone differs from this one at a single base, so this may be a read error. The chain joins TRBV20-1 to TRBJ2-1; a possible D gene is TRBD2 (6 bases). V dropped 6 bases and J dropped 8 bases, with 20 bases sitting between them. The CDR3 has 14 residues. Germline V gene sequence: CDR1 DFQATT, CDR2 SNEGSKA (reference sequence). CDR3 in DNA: TGCAGTGCACCCGCGGGATTCGAGTACGATGAGCAGTTCTTC. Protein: CSAPAGFEYDEQFF.